The 31 T cell receptor beta chains listed next were all sequenced from one sample in a study of blood T cell repertoires in COVID-19. The data were produced by immunoSEQ multiplex PCR, yet TCRdb's version contains in-frame clones alone and is incomplete. The repertoire includes about 100,000 clones, about 90% of them detected once, and approximately 7.3% sits in the top ten. Sequencing was done on a sample of peripheral blood. These receptors were collected from a young man in a cohort sampled during active COVID-19.

A note on this clone: One end of the junction does not line up with germline, which may come from a read error. The chain has TRBV5-1 and TRBJ2-7; 9 nucleotides align to TRBD2. Germline loops: CDR1 SGHRS, CDR2 YFSETQ. This CDR3 is built from 16 residues. CDR3 protein: CARSRLAGGAGHEQYF. CDR3 nucleotides: TGCGCCCGCAGTCGGCTCGCGGGGGGGGCGGGCCACGAGCAGTACTTC.

This clone was observed a few times. This chain links TRBV5-1 with TRBJ2-7, with D possibly TRBD1 on 5 matching bases. The V end lost 2 bases, the J end lost 6 bases, and 12 bases lay between the germline ends. The CDR3 contains 13 residues. Germline lookup yields CDR1 SGHRS and CDR2 YFSETQ. The CDR3 loop reads CASSFRGLGEQYF. CDR3 bases: TGCGCCAGCAGCTTTAGGGGTTTGGGCGAGCAGTACTTC.

J is TRBJ2-3 and V is TRBV7-3; 14 bases are shared with TRBD2. The CDR3 totals 18 residues. J gave up 1 base and V 5 bases, and 8 bases lay outside the gene matches. Germline-derived CDR1 and CDR2 are SGHTA and FQGTGA. The chain's CDR3 is CASSRRLAGGPGTDTQYF. The DNA of the CDR3 is TGTGCCAGCAGCCGGCGACTAGCGGGGGGGCCAGGCACAGATACGCAGTATTTT.

This sequence joins TRBV7-8 and TRBJ1-1, with 8 bases lining up with TRBD1. The CDR3 runs 13 residues. Germline CDR1 and CDR2: SGHVS and FQNEAQ. V shed 5 bases, J shed 6 bases, and the junction held 5 bases outside the gene matches. CDR3 nucleotides: TGTGCCAGCAGCCCGGACAGGGCGTCTGAAGCTTTCTTT. It yields the protein CASSPDRASEAFF.

The chain is built from TRBV15 and TRBJ1-3; 9 bases align to TRBD1. The germline V gene encodes CDR1 LNHNV and CDR2 YYDKDF (reference sequence). The CDR3 loop spans 16 amino acids. The trim removed 8 bases at V and 2 bases at J, leaving 10 bases unmatched. CDR3 region: CATSTPGQGTGNTIYF. The CDR3 DNA is TGTGCCACCTCCACACCGGGACAGGGCACTGGAAACACCATATATTTT.

The V gene is TRBV11-1, the J gene TRBJ2-7, with TRBD2 as a possible D gene (7 bases). V lost 5 bases, J lost 3 bases, and 14 bases lay in between. This CDR3 is built from 14 residues. Germline lookup yields CDR1 SGHAT and CDR2 FQDESV (reference sequence). The CDR3 DNA reads as TGTGCCAGCAGCCCGACGGGGGGCGGCTACGAGCAGTACTTC. It is translated as CASSPTGGGYEQYF.

The chain recombines TRBV5-1 with TRBJ1-1; D might be TRBD1 (6 bases). The CDR3 sequence is 15 residues long. V lost 1 base to trimming and J lost 2 bases, with 12 bases between them. Germline CDR1 reads SGHRS; CDR2 reads YFSETQ. The CDR3 spells CASSLSGGGNTEAFF. The CDR3 DNA reads as TGCGCCAGCAGCTTGTCTGGGGGCGGAAACACTGAAGCTTTCTTT.

The V call is TRBV6-6, the J call TRBJ1-6; D is perhaps TRBD1 (6 bases). CDR3 length: 15 residues. The germline V gene has CDR1 MNHNY and CDR2 SVGAGI (reference sequence). The germline V and J ends were trimmed by 0 bases and 7 bases, with 10 bases remaining between them. CDR3 protein: CASSYSAGENSPLHF. In DNA, the CDR3 is TGTGCCAGCAGTTACTCGGCAGGGGAGAATTCACCCCTCCACTTT.

This clone was observed a few times. The chain couples TRBV18 to TRBJ2-7, with D possibly matching TRBD2 (6 bases). V lost 3 bases and J 6 bases, leaving 12 bases between the germline ends. Germline lookup yields CDR1 KGHSH and CDR2 LQKENI. The CDR3 runs 13 residues. CDR3 DNA: TGTGCCAGCTCACCGGGAGGCGAGGGCGAGCAGTACTTC. Translated, it gives CASSPGGEGEQYF.

The V and J genes are TRBV19 and TRBJ2-3, with 7 nucleotides matching TRBD1. Germline CDR1 LNHDA, CDR2 SQIVND (reference sequence). J gave up 3 bases and V 8 bases, and 11 bases lay outside the gene matches. This CDR3 region has 15 residues. The CDR3 nucleotides are TGTGCCAGTCAACCAGGGGACAGTCAAACAGATACGCAGTATTTT. Amino acid sequence: CASQPGDSQTDTQYF. Based on the CDR3 plus reference TRBV19 and TRBJ2-3, the full variable domain is DGGITQSPKYLFRKEGQNVTLSCEQNLNHDAMYWYRQDPGQGLRLIYYSQIVNDFQKGDIAEGYSVSREKKESFPLTVTSAQKNPTAFYLCASQPGDSQTDTQYFGPGTRLTVL.

This sequence joins TRBV29-1 and TRBJ1-1; D remains ambiguous. The germline V gene has CDR1 SQVTM and CDR2 ANQGSEA. V dropped 2 bases and J dropped 6 bases, with 16 bases sitting between them. CDR3 length: 14 residues. Here the CDR3 DNA reads TGCAGCGTTGAAAGCCCTGTCCACTCACCTGAAGCTTTCTTT. Translating it yields CSVESPVHSPEAFF.

The J gene is TRBJ2-4, the V gene TRBV6-2 or TRBV6-3; TRBD2 might be the D (6 bases). This CDR3 is 15 amino acids long. V was shortened by 2 bases and J by 0 bases, with 8 bases between the two germline ends. Germline V gene lookup returns CDR1 MNHEY and CDR2 SVGEGT. The CDR3, as DNA: TGTGCCAGCAGTTACCCGGGACTAGCCAAAAACATTCAGTACTTC. Amino acids: CASSYPGLAKNIQYF.

The V gene is TRBV9, the J gene TRBJ2-1, with 11 bases fitting TRBD2. The CDR3 has 15 residues. The junction had 3 bases not matched to a gene; V was cut back by 3 bases and J by 4 bases. Per the germline V gene, CDR1 is SGDLS and CDR2 is YYNGEE. CDR3 in DNA: TGTGCCAGCAGCGGAAGACTAGCGGGGTACAATGAGCAGTTCTTC. Translation: CASSGRLAGYNEQFF.

V gene TRBV3-1 (or the pseudogene TRBV3-2) combines with J gene TRBJ1-1, with a weak D call TRBD1 (6 bases). The CDR3 contains 16 residues. V lost 3 bases to trimming and J lost 5 bases, with 19 bases between them. Germline CDR1 is LGHDT and CDR2 is YNNKEL (reference sequence). The CDR3 region is CASSHTKTGRVTEAFF. The CDR3 coding sequence is TGTGCCAGCAGCCATACTAAGACAGGCCGTGTTACTGAAGCTTTCTTT.

The V gene is TRBV6-5, the J gene TRBJ2-7; tentative D call: TRBD1 (6 bases). The CDR3 extends over 14 amino acids. V was cut by 6 bases and J by 2 bases, with 14 bases left in between. CDR1 and CDR2 (germline): MNHEY, SVGAGI. The CDR3 reads CASSRQVGAYEQYF. The CDR3 region has the DNA TGTGCCAGCAGCCGACAGGTCGGGGCCTACGAGCAGTACTTC.

The chain employs TRBV5-4 and TRBJ2-3, with a tentative D call TRBD1 (5 bases). From germline, CDR1 is SGHNT and CDR2 YYREEE (reference sequence). This CDR3 has 13 amino acids. V lost 4 bases and J 6 bases, leaving 12 bases between the germline ends. CDR3 coding DNA: TGTGCCAGCAGCAAGGGGAACACGGATACGCAGTATTTT. Translation gives CASSKGNTDTQYF.

The genes are TRBV28 and TRBJ2-5, with 10 bases that match TRBD1. Near its end, the DNA agrees better with TRBJ2-7, so the J call may be wrong. The germline gives CDR1 MDHEN, CDR2 SYDVKM. The CDR3 is 15 residues long. CDR3 sequence (DNA): TGTGCCAGCAGTCTCCCGGGACAGGGGATCTACGAGCAGTACTTC. This codes for CASSLPGQGIYEQYF.

The chain links TRBV27 to TRBJ1-4, with D unclear. This CDR3 is 15 amino acids long. Germline V gene data show CDR1 as MNHEY and CDR2 as SMNVEV (reference sequence). V lost 7 bases to trimming and J lost 4 bases, with 16 bases between them. CDR3 protein: CASTHTGGNNEKLFF. CDR3 bases: TGTGCCAGCACTCACACCGGAGGAAATAATGAAAAACTGTTTTTT.

The V and J genes are TRBV27 and TRBJ1-5, with 7 bases that match TRBD1. The germline V gene encodes CDR1 MNHEY and CDR2 SMNVEV (reference sequence). CDR3 size: 15 residues. V shed 6 bases and J 0 bases; nucleotides not matched to a gene: 5. CDR3 bases: TGTGCCAGCAGACGAGACAGGGCTAGCAATCAGCCCCAGCATTTT. Translated: CASRRDRASNQPQHF.

This clone came up once. This chain uses TRBV7-2 with TRBJ2-3; 8 bases align to TRBD2. This CDR3 is built from 16 residues. Losses at the gene ends were 1 base for V and 3 bases for J; bases not matched to a gene: 6. Germline CDR1 and CDR2: SGHTA and FQGNSA. Here the CDR3 DNA reads TGTGCCAGCAGCTTAGTACCGGGGGGGCGGACAGATACGCAGTATTTT. As protein: CASSLVPGGRTDTQYF.

This clone was found once. This rearrangement joins TRBV18 to TRBJ1-6; maybe TRBD1 (6 bases). The CDR3 is 18 residues long. V lost 3 bases to trimming and J lost 4 bases, with 19 bases between them. The germline V gene encodes CDR1 KGHSH and CDR2 LQKENI. This CDR3 is CASSPTDTGQHYNSPLHF. DNA of the CDR3: TGTGCCAGCTCACCTACTGATACTGGACAGCATTATAATTCACCCCTCCACTTT.

The J gene is TRBJ1-4, the V gene TRBV7-8, with 8 bases fitting TRBD1. The CDR3 is made up of 16 amino acids. The trim removed 6 bases at V and 2 bases at J, leaving 8 bases unmatched. Looked up from germline, CDR1 is SGHVS and CDR2 is FQNEAQ. CDR3 region: CASRRRRQGTNEKLFF. The DNA for the CDR3 is TGTGCCAGCAGACGCCGCCGACAGGGGACTAATGAAAAACTGTTTTTT.

This clone showed up many times. This chain joins TRBV15 and TRBJ1-2, with D tentatively TRBD1 (5 bases). This CDR3 comprises 14 residues. Germline loops: CDR1 LNHNV, CDR2 YYDKDF (reference sequence). V shed 5 bases and J shed 7 bases, with 17 bases lying between them. The CDR3 sequence is CATSLEVGALGYTF. CDR3 coding DNA: TGTGCCACCAGCCTCGAGGTAGGGGCTCTTGGCTACACCTTC.

This chain uses TRBV3-1 (or the pseudogene TRBV3-2) with TRBJ2-3, with 11 bases aligning to TRBD2. Germline trimming cut 0 bases from V and 1 base from J; bases unmatched to any gene: 12. The CDR3 length is 20 residues. Germline CDR1 is LGHDT and CDR2 is YNNKEL (reference sequence). CDR3 in DNA: TGTGCCAGCAGCCAAGAAGGAACTAGCGGGGGCCCCGGAGGCACAGATACGCAGTATTTT. Residues: CASSQEGTSGGPGGTDTQYF.

The chain recombines TRBV27 with TRBJ2-5; TRBD2 might be the D (5 bases). There are 16 residues in the CDR3. The V and J ends lost 9 bases and 5 bases respectively, with 25 bases between them. CDR1 is MNHEY, CDR2 SMNVEV, per germline (reference sequence). This chain's CDR3 is CASRKQRLMGLETQYF. The CDR3 region has the DNA TGTGCCAGTAGAAAACAACGACTAATGGGCTTGGAGACCCAGTACTTC.

The genes are TRBV6-6 and TRBJ2-3, with a weak D call TRBD1 (5 bases). The V gene lost 6 bases and the J gene lost 2 bases, with 15 bases spanning the gap. This CDR3 has 15 residues. Germline V lookup: CDR1 MNHNY, CDR2 SVGAGI (reference sequence). This CDR3 is CASRPSGGHTDTQYF. The CDR3 DNA follows: TGTGCCAGCAGGCCTTCGGGCGGACACACAGATACGCAGTATTTT.

The gene calls are TRBV10-3 and TRBJ2-7, with TRBD1 as a possible D gene (5 bases). Germline CDR1 is ENHRY and CDR2 is SYGVKD. Trimming left V 0 bases short and J 2 bases short, with 8 bases between. CDR3 length equals 14 residues. CDR3 protein: CAISESTGTYEQYF. DNA for the CDR3: TGTGCCATCAGTGAGTCTACAGGCACCTACGAGCAGTACTTC.

V and J are TRBV7-2 and TRBJ2-7, with 9 bases fitting TRBD1. The CDR3 loop spans 13 amino acids. The V and J ends lost 5 bases and 4 bases, in that order; junction bases with no gene match: 3. CDR1 SGHTA and CDR2 FQGNSA come from the germline V gene. Here the CDR3 DNA reads TGTGCCAGCAGCCGGGACAGGGTTTACGAGCAGTACTTC. Encoded protein: CASSRDRVYEQYF.

About this clone itself: Additional DNA sequences in this sample encode the identical CDR3. The chain combines TRBV19 with TRBJ1-6; D call uncertain. The CDR3 extends over 13 amino acids. Germline loops: CDR1 LNHDA, CDR2 SQIVND (reference sequence). Trimming pared 7 bases from V and 13 bases from J, leaving 17 bases between. CDR3 loop: CASTSRTGDPLHF. CDR3 DNA sequence: TGTGCCAGTACCTCTCGGACTGGGGATCCCCTCCACTTT.

The chain links TRBV9 to TRBJ2-5, with D possibly matching TRBD1 (5 bases). Between the trimmed V and J ends, which lost 0 bases and 4 bases, there was a span of 13 bases. The CDR3 covers 15 residues. The V gene's germline CDR1 is SGDLS and CDR2 YYNGEE. The CDR3 DNA sequence: TGTGCCAGCAGCGTAGGGGGCGCGATCCTAGAGACCCAGTACTTC. This codes for CASSVGGAILETQYF.

The V call is TRBV6-4, the J call TRBJ2-1, with D perhaps matching TRBD1 (6 bases). Germline V gene sequence: CDR1 MRHNA, CDR2 SNTAGT. Trimming took 6 bases from V and 5 from J, leaving 20 bases between them. The CDR3 is made up of 16 amino acids. The CDR3 reads CASSQMLGHRDNEQFF. For the CDR3, the DNA is TGTGCCAGCAGCCAGATGCTGGGACATCGGGACAATGAGCAGTTCTTC.